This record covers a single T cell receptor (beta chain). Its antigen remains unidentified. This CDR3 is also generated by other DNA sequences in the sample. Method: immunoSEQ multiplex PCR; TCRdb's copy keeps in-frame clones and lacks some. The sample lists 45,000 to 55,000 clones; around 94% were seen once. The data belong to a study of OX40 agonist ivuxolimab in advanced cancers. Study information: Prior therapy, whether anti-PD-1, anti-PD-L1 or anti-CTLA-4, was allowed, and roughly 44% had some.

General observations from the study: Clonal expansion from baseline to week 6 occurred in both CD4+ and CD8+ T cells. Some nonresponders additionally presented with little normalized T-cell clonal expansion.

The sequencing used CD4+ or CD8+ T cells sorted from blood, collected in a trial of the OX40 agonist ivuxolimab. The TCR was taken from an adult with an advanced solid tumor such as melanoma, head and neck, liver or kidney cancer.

The CDR3 here is CAWSVGYEQYF. The DNA of the CDR3 is TGTGCCTGGAGTGTTGGGTACGAGCAGTACTTC. The chain is built from TRBV30 and TRBJ2-7; D is undetermined. V was cut by 0 bases and J by 4 bases, with 4 bases left in between. The germline CDR1 and CDR2 sequences are GTSNPN and SVGIG (reference sequence). This CDR3 spans 11 amino acids.